Each of the 32 T cell receptor beta chains below was sequenced from the same sample in a study of T cells in Graves' hyperthyroidism and ophthalmopathy. Amplification targeted TCR beta CDR3 regions from RNA transcripts. TCR CDR3 underwent first-round RT-PCR with the HTBI primer set. TCRdb processed the multiplex PCR reads anew with MiXCR; each CDR3 protein has one entry. The table has some 600,000 distinct CDR3 sequences, around 14% seen once. Sequences were obtained from blood. These receptors were collected from a woman in her thirties with Graves' hyperthyroidism that later progressed to Graves' ophthalmopathy.

The chain recombines TRBV10-3 with TRBJ1-3, with a tentative D call TRBD1 (6 bases). Germline loops: CDR1 ENHRY, CDR2 SYGVKD. CDR3 length: 15 amino acids. The V and J ends lost 3 bases and 0 bases respectively, with 9 bases between them. CDR3 nucleotide sequence: TGTGCCATCAGTGATACAGGGAGCTCTGGAAACACCATATATTTT. It yields the protein CAISDTGSSGNTIYF.

The sample holds many counts of this clonotype. The CDR3 nucleotides are TGTGCCAGCAGTTTAGCAGGGTCCTCTATCTACGAGCAGTACTTC. Its translation is CASSLAGSSIYEQYF. The genes are TRBV12-3 or TRBV12-4 and TRBJ2-7; D not resolved. This CDR3 contains 15 residues. Trimming cost V 0 bases and J 3 bases, with 12 bases left between them.

This clonotype was recorded many times. The CDR3 DNA reads as TGTGCCAGCAGCTTATTAGGGACCAGGGACGAGCAGTACTTC. Translation: CASSLLGTRDEQYF. The chain couples TRBV7-9 to TRBJ2-7; D might be TRBD1 or TRBD2, each matching 5 bases. Germline V CDR1 and CDR2: SEHNR, FQNEAQ (reference sequence). This CDR3 is 14 amino acids long. The V and J ends lost 2 bases and 5 bases respectively, with 13 bases between them.

In this sample, this clonotype turned up a few times. The V call is TRBV2, the J call TRBJ2-4; maybe TRBD2 (5 bases). This CDR3 is 14 amino acids long. Deletions cut 2 bases from V and 5 bases from J, with 10 bases between. Germline CDR1 is SNHLY and CDR2 is FYNNEI. The chain's CDR3 is CASSESSGENIQYF. CDR3 coding DNA: TGTGCCAGCAGTGAATCAAGCGGTGAAAACATTCAGTACTTC.

This clonotype was seen many times. CDR3 coding DNA: TGTGCCAGCAGCACCGGGACAGGGCGCTACGAGCAGTACTTC. This codes for CASSTGTGRYEQYF. V is TRBV6-2 or TRBV6-3 and J is TRBJ2-7, with 9 bases lining up with TRBD1. The CDR3 spans 14 residues. J was trimmed by 3 bases and V by 6 bases; bases with no gene match: 6. The V gene's germline CDR1 is MNHEY and CDR2 SVGEGT.

At least ten counts were recorded for this clonotype. The V call is TRBV30, the J call TRBJ1-1; D is unclear. The V gene's germline CDR1 is GTSNPN and CDR2 SVGIG (reference sequence). The CDR3 totals 13 residues. The V end lost 5 bases, the J end lost 3 bases, and 13 bases lay between the germline ends. The CDR3 coding sequence is TGTGCCTGGCAGACGTCCTCGGACACTGAAGCTTTCTTT. It codes for CAWQTSSDTEAFF. The full variable domain, its missing parts supplied by reference TRBV30 and TRBJ1-1, is SQTIHQWPATLVQPVGSPLSLECTVEGTSNPNLYWYRQAAGRGLQLLFYSVGIGQISSEVPQNLSASRPQDRQFILSSKKLLLSDSGFYLCAWQTSSDTEAFFGQGTRLTVV.

This clonotype appeared many times. The chain joins TRBV12-3 or TRBV12-4 to TRBJ1-5; TRBD1 matches 10 bases. V trimming: 6 bases; J trimming: 5 bases; junction bases outside the gene matches: 10. This CDR3 has 16 amino acids. CDR3 in amino acids: CASSPPSGTGDQPQHF. The CDR3 nucleotides read TGTGCCAGCAGCCCCCCGTCCGGGACAGGGGATCAGCCCCAGCATTTT.

This clonotype showed up many times. The CDR3 protein is CASSLLAGEDEQYF. In nucleotides, the CDR3 is TGTGCCAGCAGTTTACTAGCGGGAGAGGACGAGCAGTACTTC. The V call is TRBV28, the J call TRBJ2-7; 10 nucleotides agree with TRBD2. CDR1 MDHEN and CDR2 SYDVKM come from the germline V gene. Trimming at V came to 2 bases and at J to 5 bases, leaving 3 bases not matched to a gene. The CDR3 loop spans 14 amino acids.

The genes are TRBV28 and TRBJ2-5; D is possibly TRBD1 (6 bases). V was shortened by 4 bases and J by 12 bases, with 18 bases between the two germline ends. Germline lookup yields CDR1 MDHEN and CDR2 SYDVKM. The length of the CDR3 is 13 residues. CDR3 in DNA: TGTGCCAGCAGTTCCCAGGGGCCCCTTTGGGAGTACTTC. Its translation is CASSSQGPLWEYF.

V and J are TRBV19 and TRBJ2-2; tentative D call: TRBD1 (5 bases). This CDR3 spans 14 amino acids. V lost 2 bases to trimming and J lost 4 bases, with 8 bases between them. Germline CDR1 and CDR2: LNHDA and SQIVND (reference sequence). Here the CDR3 DNA reads TGTGCCAGTAGTATAACGCAGGGCACCGGGGAGCTGTTTTTT. Amino acid sequence: CASSITQGTGELFF. Full variable domain (outside the CDR3, taken from reference TRBV19 and TRBJ2-2): DGGITQSPKYLFRKEGQNVTLSCEQNLNHDAMYWYRQDPGQGLRLIYYSQIVNDFQKGDIAEGYSVSREKKESFPLTVTSAQKNPTAFYLCASSITQGTGELFFGEGSRLTVL.

Worth noting for this clonotype: Given a much more abundant clone one base away, this may be a read error. J is TRBJ2-3 and V is TRBV28; 9 bases map to TRBD1. Per germline, CDR1 MDHEN and CDR2 SYDVKM. CDR3 length: 15 amino acids. CDR3 residues: CAGSLLGQGANTQYF. For the CDR3, the DNA is TGTGCCGGCAGTTTATTGGGACAGGGAGCGAATACGCAGTATTTT.

V is TRBV7-2 and J is TRBJ1-1; the match to TRBD1 covers 7 bases. CDR1 and CDR2 from the germline V gene are SGHTA and FQGNSA. This CDR3 spans 14 amino acids. Trimming cost V 0 bases and J 6 bases; bases outside gene matches: 4. The CDR3, as DNA: TGTGCCAGCAGCTTAGCTGACAGGGTGGCTGAAGCTTTCTTT. As protein: CASSLADRVAEAFF.

This clonotype has more than one count but fewer than ten. The chain links TRBV7-9 to TRBJ2-1; TRBD2 is a possible D gene (5 bases). V dropped 4 bases and J dropped 2 bases, with 12 bases sitting between them. From germline, CDR1 is SEHNR and CDR2 FQNEAQ (reference sequence). The CDR3 sequence is 15 residues long. The CDR3 nucleotides are TGTGCCAGCAGCTCCGGGATAGGCACCTACAATGAGCAGTTCTTC. Its protein is CASSSGIGTYNEQFF.

This clonotype was counted many times. This rearrangement joins TRBV12-3 or TRBV12-4 to TRBJ2-2; D not resolved. The CDR3 loop spans 14 amino acids. V was trimmed by 8 bases and J by 7 bases, leaving 17 bases between them. CDR3 region: CASVNSGGGGELFF. DNA of the CDR3: TGTGCCAGCGTCAACAGTGGCGGCGGCGGGGAGCTGTTTTTT.

This clonotype was counted between two and nine times. The chain carries TRBV6-5 and TRBJ2-7; 9 bases map to TRBD2. The V segment lost 4 bases and the J segment 7 bases; nucleotides outside the gene matches: 11. Germline V lookup: CDR1 MNHEY, CDR2 SVGAGI. The CDR3 consists of 15 residues. This CDR3 reads CASSFVAGAPGEQYF. For the CDR3, the DNA is TGTGCCAGCAGTTTTGTAGCGGGGGCCCCGGGTGAGCAGTACTTC.

Points on this clonotype: An end of the junction differs from the germline gene, which may be a read error. This chain joins TRBV7-7 and TRBJ2-5; 8 bases line up with TRBD1. Germline lookup yields CDR1 SSHAT and CDR2 FNYEAQ (reference sequence). This CDR3 has 16 residues. The CDR3 sequence: CASSSQPGQAQETQYF. The CDR3 DNA reads as TGTGCTAGCAGCTCCCAGCCGGGACAGGCCCAAGAGACCCAGTACTTC.

This clonotype was counted at least ten times. The J gene is TRBJ1-1, the V gene TRBV29-1; D not certain. The CDR3 runs to 14 residues. Germline V CDR1 and CDR2: SQVTM, ANQGSEA. The V end was cut by 3 bases, the J end by 2 bases, with 13 bases between. The CDR3 region has the DNA TGCAGCGTTGAGGCCCCGGGGTTCAACACTGAAGCTTTCTTT. Translating it yields CSVEAPGFNTEAFF.

This rearrangement joins TRBV7-9 to TRBJ2-7; weak D call: TRBD2 (5 bases). The germline V and J ends were trimmed by 6 bases and 5 bases, with 17 bases remaining between them. CDR1 and CDR2 (germline): SEHNR, FQNEAQ (reference sequence). The length of the CDR3 is 14 residues. In nucleotides, the CDR3 is TGTGCCAGCAGGCCCATAGTCGAGGGTCACGAGCAGTACTTC. Encoded protein: CASRPIVEGHEQYF.

This clonotype was observed many times. The chain couples TRBV24-1 to TRBJ2-5, with 10 bases identical to TRBD1. Germline loops: CDR1 KGHDR, CDR2 SFDVKD. With 4 bases clipped from V and 5 bases from J, the junction kept 9 bases outside the gene matches. CDR3 length: 16 amino acids. The CDR3, as DNA: TGTGCCACCAGTGAGGCCGGGACAGGGGTTTTTGAGACCCAGTACTTC. This gives the protein CATSEAGTGVFETQYF.

This clonotype was detected ten times or more. The chain employs TRBV20-1 and TRBJ1-2, with TRBD1 as a possible D gene (5 bases). The CDR3 length is 16 residues. The germline gives CDR1 DFQATT, CDR2 SNEGSKA (reference sequence). The germline V and J ends were trimmed by 0 bases and 2 bases, with 16 bases remaining between them. As DNA, the CDR3 is TGCAGTGCTAGAGATGTTGAAGGGGTTGTAAACTATGGCTACACCTTC. Protein product: CSARDVEGVVNYGYTF.

Ten or more counts support this clonotype. The V call is TRBV6-5, the J call TRBJ2-3; 8 bases map to TRBD2. CDR3 size: 19 residues. Trimming removed 0 bases from V and 4 bases from J; junction bases left unmatched: 15. The V gene's germline CDR1 is MNHEY and CDR2 SVGAGI. CDR3 region: CASSYSSGGSGSRADTQYF. CDR3 nucleotides: TGTGCCAGCAGTTACTCCTCCGGGGGGAGCGGGAGTAGGGCAGATACGCAGTATTTT.

Only a few counts were recorded for this clonotype. The rearrangement joins TRBV7-9 to TRBJ2-2; D remains unclear. In germline, CDR1 is SEHNR, CDR2 FQNEAQ (reference sequence). The germline V and J ends were trimmed by 3 bases and 4 bases, with 9 bases remaining between them. The CDR3 spans 14 residues. The CDR3 coding sequence is TGTGCCAGCAGCTTGTCCGCGGCCACCGGGGAGCTGTTTTTT. Amino acid sequence: CASSLSAATGELFF.

This clonotype was counted many times. With a much larger clone just one base away, this may be a read error. This chain connects TRBV28 to TRBJ2-2; D uncertain. CDR3 length: 13 residues. V gave up 3 bases and J gave up 1 base, with 3 bases separating them. From germline, CDR1 is MDHEN and CDR2 SYDVKM. Here the CDR3 reads CASSFGNTGELFF. The DNA of the CDR3 is TGTGCCAGCAGTTTTGGGAACACCGGGGAGCTGTTTTTT.

On this clonotype itself: This may arise from a read error, as a much more abundant clone is one base away. The V and J genes are TRBV2 and TRBJ2-7, with TRBD2 matching over 11 bases. V gave up 7 bases and J gave up 9 bases; unmatched junction bases: 8. Per the germline V gene, CDR1 is SNHLY and CDR2 is FYNNEI. The CDR3 contains 13 residues. CDR3 protein: CASTGLAGERQYF. CDR3 in DNA: TGTGCCAGCACCGGACTAGCGGGTGAGAGGCAGTACTTC.

There are a few counts of this clonotype. This chain links TRBV19 with TRBJ2-7; D gene unclear. V was cut by 4 bases and J by 6 bases, with 7 bases left in between. Germline CDR1 is LNHDA and CDR2 is SQIVND (reference sequence). This CDR3 comprises 11 residues. The DNA of the CDR3 is TGTGCCAGTAGTACCCGGAGCGAGCAGTACTTC. This gives the protein CASSTRSEQYF.

This clonotype was counted ten times or more. The genes are TRBV10-3 and TRBJ2-7; TRBD1 matches 8 bases. CDR3 length: 15 amino acids. The V gene's germline CDR1 is ENHRY and CDR2 SYGVKD. The V and J ends lost 3 bases and 5 bases, in that order; junction bases with no gene match: 9. The CDR3 region has the DNA TGTGCCATCAGTGATCCGGGACAGGCGAGGAACGAGCAGTACTTC. This translates into CAISDPGQARNEQYF.

Ten or more counts support this clonotype. The chain employs TRBV30 and TRBJ2-3; D not resolved. The germline V gene encodes CDR1 GTSNPN and CDR2 SVGIG (reference sequence). CDR3 length equals 14 residues. The V and J ends lost 0 bases and 4 bases respectively, with 11 bases between them. CDR3 sequence reads: CAWSVVGGADTQYF. CDR3 sequence (DNA): TGTGCCTGGAGTGTTGTGGGTGGGGCAGATACGCAGTATTTT.

Ten or more counts support this clonotype. The chain joins TRBV12-3 or TRBV12-4 to TRBJ2-7; 11 positions match TRBD2. Trimming removed 6 bases from V and 3 bases from J; junction bases left unmatched: 7. CDR3 size: 15 residues. The CDR3 protein is CASSRGTSGNYEQYF. The CDR3, as DNA: TGTGCCAGCAGCCGAGGGACTAGCGGCAACTACGAGCAGTACTTC.

This clonotype has a count of ten or more. V gene TRBV12-3 or TRBV12-4 combines with J gene TRBJ1-5, with a weak D call TRBD1 (5 bases). Trimming took 6 bases from V and 7 from J, leaving 16 bases between them. The CDR3 covers 14 residues. This CDR3 is CASSPGGEGQPQHF. The CDR3 bases are TGTGCCAGCAGCCCCGGGGGGGAAGGCCAGCCCCAGCATTTT.

This chain joins TRBV2 and TRBJ2-1; 8 bases fit TRBD2. From germline, CDR1 is SNHLY and CDR2 FYNNEI. The CDR3 length is 15 residues. V was pared by 5 bases and J by 8 bases, with 11 bases of the junction left unmatched. The DNA of the CDR3 is TGTGCCAGCAGTACCGGAGCGGGAGCGTCATATGAGCAGTTCTTC. This translates into CASSTGAGASYEQFF.

This clonotype was observed at least ten times. The CDR3 DNA reads as TGTGCCAGCAGTCAGGGGGGGATAATGAAGTTGGAGACCCAGTACTTC. Translation: CASSQGGIMKLETQYF. V gene TRBV27 combines with J gene TRBJ2-5, with D perhaps TRBD1 or TRBD2 (7 bases each). The CDR3 covers 16 residues. Germline loops: CDR1 MNHEY, CDR2 SMNVEV (reference sequence). Trimming left V 5 bases short and J 5 bases short, with 21 bases between.

This chain joins TRBV30 and TRBJ1-2; TRBD1 might be the D (5 bases). The CDR3 sequence is 14 residues long. Trimming removed 5 bases from V and 6 bases from J, with 19 bases in between. The germline CDR1 and CDR2 sequences are GTSNPN and SVGIG (reference sequence). The CDR3 protein is CAWGSRPRRDGYTF. CDR3 in DNA: TGTGCCTGGGGCTCGCGACCCCGCAGGGATGGCTACACCTTC.